These 23 T cell receptor beta chains share one sample of origin, sequenced in a study of shared clonotypes between healthy human individuals. Using immunoSEQ multiplex PCR, the repertoire was profiled, and TCRdb retains in-frame clones only, with some absent. The sample shows roughly 2,500,000 clones, 80% to 95% of them seen only once. The sample taken for sequencing was naive CD4+ T cells from PBMCs. Subset in this sample: CD45RA+ positively selected. The receptor set was obtained from a man aged 18 to 35 in good health. Some clones in this sample may be carry-over from other donors' samples.

V is TRBV15 and J is TRBJ1-1; weak D call: TRBD1 (5 bases). The length of the CDR3 is 17 residues. CDR1 and CDR2 from the germline V gene are LNHNV and YYDKDF (reference sequence). Trimming shortened V by 0 bases and J by 5 bases, and 19 bases separated the two germline ends. CDR3: CATSRDRYTTGGTEAFF. The CDR3 region has the DNA TGTGCCACCAGCAGAGATCGGTATACGACGGGGGGGACTGAAGCTTTCTTT.

The V and J genes are TRBV5-1 and TRBJ2-5; 15 nucleotides align to TRBD2. This CDR3 has 18 residues. CDR1 is SGHRS and CDR2 is YFSETQ in the germline V gene. J gave up 2 bases and V 4 bases, and 9 bases lay outside the gene matches. The CDR3 DNA reads as TGCGCCAGCAGCCCAGGGGGACTAGCGGGAGGACTACAAGAGACCCAGTACTTC. Protein product: CASSPGGLAGGLQETQYF.

The rearrangement links TRBV6-1 to TRBJ1-5, with D unclear. The length of the CDR3 is 12 residues. From germline, CDR1 is MNHNS and CDR2 SASEGT. V shed 2 bases and J shed 11 bases, with 10 bases lying between them. Here the CDR3 reads CASSEQRVAQHF. The DNA for the CDR3 is TGTGCCAGCAGTGAACAGAGGGTGGCCCAGCATTTT.

The V and J genes are TRBV9 and TRBJ2-2, with D possibly matching TRBD1 (6 bases). The V and J ends lost 4 bases and 5 bases respectively, with 12 bases between them. The V gene's germline CDR1 is SGDLS and CDR2 YYNGEE. The CDR3 sequence is 14 residues long. The CDR3 here is CASSWGTPTGELFF. The CDR3 region has the DNA TGTGCCAGCAGCTGGGGGACACCGACCGGGGAGCTGTTTTTT.

Only one count was recorded for this clone. The V call is TRBV21-1, the J call TRBJ1-5; the DNA was not used to check the table's D call, TRBD1. TRBV21-1 is an annotated pseudogene. The CDR3 totals 14 residues. The CDR3 sequence: CASSDRKGEQPQHF. The CDR3 DNA sequence: TGTGCCAGCAGCGACAGGAAAGGGGAACAGCCCCAGCATTTT.

This clone has just one count. V usage is TRBV5-1 and J usage is TRBJ2-7; 7 bases map to TRBD2. CDR3 length: 16 residues. V gave up 3 bases and J gave up 7 bases; unmatched junction bases: 16. Germline values: CDR1 SGHRS, CDR2 YFSETQ. In DNA form, the CDR3 reads TGCGCCAGCAGCTGGACTGGGAGCGGGATAATAAAGGAGCAGTACTTC. It yields the protein CASSWTGSGIIKEQYF.

This clone was seen only once. V and J are TRBV5-1 and TRBJ2-7, with no clear D. CDR1 is SGHRS, CDR2 YFSETQ, per germline. Trimming stripped 4 bases from V and 6 bases from J, with 17 bases between. This CDR3 is 14 amino acids long. CDR3 amino acids: CASSTTPSDSEQYF. The CDR3 nucleotides are TGCGCCAGCAGCACAACCCCCTCTGATAGCGAGCAGTACTTC.

This rearrangement joins TRBV9 to TRBJ2-5, with TRBD2 identical over 9 bases. Germline CDR1 SGDLS, CDR2 YYNGEE. V shed 0 bases and J 5 bases; nucleotides not matched to a gene: 8. The CDR3 contains 16 residues. The CDR3: CASSVGLAGVTETQYF. The CDR3 region has the DNA TGTGCCAGCAGCGTAGGATTAGCGGGAGTCACGGAGACCCAGTACTTC.

Of note for this clone: Other DNA sequences of this sample code for an identical CDR3. DNA of the CDR3: TGTGCCAGCAGCTCGACAGATAACTATGGCTACACCTTC. It specifies CASSSTDNYGYTF. The V gene is TRBV11-2, the J gene TRBJ1-2; D is perhaps TRBD1 (5 bases). CDR1 is SGHAT, CDR2 FQNNGV, per germline. There are 13 residues in the CDR3. V gave up 4 bases and J gave up 1 base, with 7 bases separating them. The variable domain in full, completed from reference TRBV11-2 and TRBJ1-2, reads EAGVAQSPRYKIIEKRQSVAFWCNPISGHATLYWYQQILGQGPKLLIQFQNNGVVDDSQLPKDRFSAERLKGVDSTLKIQPAKLEDSAVYLCASSSTDNYGYTFGSGTRLTVV.

As regards this clone: This CDR3 is also generated by other DNA sequences in the sample. The chain combines TRBV28 with TRBJ1-5; D is perhaps TRBD1 (6 bases). V lost 3 bases and J lost 4, with 13 bases in between. CDR3 length: 15 amino acids. The germline CDR1 and CDR2 sequences are MDHEN and SYDVKM. The chain's CDR3 is CASSFKGVGNQPQHF. The CDR3, as DNA: TGTGCCAGCAGTTTTAAGGGGGTGGGGAATCAGCCCCAGCATTTT.

The chain uses TRBV28 and TRBJ2-3, with 9 positions matching TRBD2. The CDR3 is 17 residues long. V shed 5 bases, J shed 5 bases, and the junction held 14 bases outside the gene matches. Germline loops: CDR1 MDHEN, CDR2 SYDVKM. The CDR3 reads CASSTPALSGSIDTQYF. The CDR3 DNA reads as TGTGCCAGCAGTACCCCTGCGCTTAGCGGGAGTATAGATACGCAGTATTTT.

The chain combines TRBV2 with TRBJ1-4; D gene unclear. Trimming took off 1 base at V and 11 bases at J, with 17 bases between the two ends. The CDR3 is 15 amino acids. CDR1 is SNHLY, CDR2 FYNNEI, per germline. The CDR3 nucleotides read TGTGCCAGCAGTGAAGAAGCTCTGGCCAGGCTCAAACTGTTTTTT. Translation: CASSEEALARLKLFF.

This clone was detected a few times. V usage is TRBV30 and J usage is TRBJ1-1; 12 nucleotides match TRBD1. The junction had 15 bases not matched to a gene; V was cut back by 3 bases and J by 10 bases. The CDR3 has 16 residues. The germline V gene encodes CDR1 GTSNPN and CDR2 SVGIG (reference sequence). CDR3 loop: CAWSLKRDRGQWGAFF. CDR3 in DNA: TGTGCCTGGAGCCTCAAACGGGACAGGGGGCAGTGGGGAGCTTTCTTT.

The chain couples TRBV5-4 to TRBJ2-2; D is unresolved. The germline gives CDR1 SGHNT, CDR2 YYREEE (reference sequence). The CDR3 is 12 residues long. Deletions cut 5 bases from V and 2 bases from J, with 4 bases between. CDR3 bases: TGTGCCAGCAGGGAAAACACCGGGGAGCTGTTTTTT. Encoded protein: CASRENTGELFF.

The rearrangement links TRBV5-4 to TRBJ2-5, with TRBD1 as a possible D gene (5 bases). The V gene lost 2 bases and the J gene lost 0 bases, with 23 bases spanning the gap. The CDR3 contains 19 residues. Germline CDR1 is SGHNT and CDR2 is YYREEE (reference sequence). Here the CDR3 DNA reads TGTGCCAGCAGCTTAAGGAGACAGTTTCTTCCGGGCCACCAAGAGACCCAGTACTTC. As protein: CASSLRRQFLPGHQETQYF.

The chain carries TRBV5-1 and TRBJ2-2; 8 bases align to TRBD2. V was pared by 3 bases and J by 0 bases, with 4 bases of the junction left unmatched. From germline, CDR1 is SGHRS and CDR2 YFSETQ. The CDR3 extends over 16 amino acids. CDR3 nucleotide sequence: TGCGCCAGCAGCTCCCGGGGGGGCCCGAACACCGGGGAGCTGTTTTTT. Translated, it gives CASSSRGGPNTGELFF. Supplemented by reference TRBV5-1 and TRBJ2-2, the full variable domain reads KAGVTQTPRYLIKTRGQQVTLSCSPISGHRSVSWYQQTPGQGLQFLFEYFSETQRNKGNFPGRFSGRQFSNSRSEMNVSTLELGDSALYLCASSSRGGPNTGELFFGEGSRLTVL.

The V gene is TRBV14, the J gene TRBJ1-3; 9 bases align to TRBD1. Per the germline V gene, CDR1 is SGHDN and CDR2 is FVKESK. The CDR3 runs 15 residues. V gave up 2 bases and J gave up 4 bases; unmatched junction bases: 3. CDR3 coding DNA: TGTGCCAGCAGCCAAACGACAGGGGGAGGAAACACCATATATTTT. It is translated as CASSQTTGGGNTIYF.

This chain connects TRBV25-1 to TRBJ2-2, with D perhaps given as TRBD1 or TRBD2 (6 bases each). Trimming cost V 1 base and J 5 bases, with 14 bases left between them. The CDR3 extends over 16 amino acids. From germline, CDR1 is MGHDK and CDR2 SYGVNS. The CDR3 DNA reads TGTGCCAGCAGTGAATTGATCCGGGGGCGGACCGGGGAGCTGTTTTTT. Translating gives CASSELIRGRTGELFF.

The count of this clone is one. V and J are TRBV5-1 and TRBJ2-1, with TRBD2 matching over 9 bases. The V segment lost 0 bases and the J segment 6 bases; nucleotides outside the gene matches: 4. CDR3 length equals 15 residues. Germline CDR1 SGHRS, CDR2 YFSETQ. The CDR3 reads CASSLALAGPNEQFF. In DNA, the CDR3 is TGCGCCAGCAGCTTGGCCCTAGCGGGACCCAATGAGCAGTTCTTC.

CDR3 region: CASSRGRQGNTIYF. The CDR3 nucleotides read TGTGCCAGCAGTAGAGGACGCCAAGGAAACACCATATATTTT. The chain joins TRBV6-5 to TRBJ1-3; D is uncertain. Trimming removed 5 bases at V and 4 bases at J, with 12 bases between. Germline assignment: CDR1 MNHEY and CDR2 SVGAGI. The CDR3 has 14 residues.

The V call is TRBV28, the J call TRBJ2-7; no reliable D call. The CDR3 runs 15 residues. Trimming removed 8 bases at V and 0 bases at J, with 17 bases between. Germline CDR1 MDHEN, CDR2 SYDVKM. The CDR3 DNA is TGTGCCAGCGGGTTCGGATCCTCTCACTCCTACGAGCAGTACTTC. This gives the protein CASGFGSSHSYEQYF.

The gene calls are TRBV30 and TRBJ2-4, with D possibly TRBD1 on 5 matching bases. The germline V and J ends were trimmed by 0 bases and 2 bases, with 14 bases remaining between them. This CDR3 has 16 amino acids. CDR1 and CDR2 from the germline V gene are GTSNPN and SVGIG (reference sequence). CDR3: CAWSVRAPGPKNIQYF. The CDR3 coding sequence is TGTGCCTGGAGTGTACGGGCTCCAGGGCCCAAAAACATTCAGTACTTC.

The chain carries TRBV14 and TRBJ2-2; TRBD1 is a possible D gene (6 bases). Germline CDR1 and CDR2: SGHDN and FVKESK. Trimming cost V 4 bases and J 2 bases, with 11 bases left between them. CDR3 length: 15 residues. CDR3 bases: TGTGCCAGCAGCCGAGGACAGCTAAACACCGGGGAGCTGTTTTTT. Its translation: CASSRGQLNTGELFF.